Listed below are T cell receptor beta chains from one sample, sequenced in a study of beta chain features in type 1 diabetes. The method was immunoSEQ multiplex PCR; TCRdb's version includes in-frame clones alone and lacks a portion of them. The repertoire holds about 240,000 clones, about 15% seen once, with roughly 0.019% in the top ten. The material sequenced was naive CD4+ T cells from blood. Receptors were obtained from a man under 40 with type 1 diabetes. The CDR3 runs from the conserved cysteine through the conserved F or W. D genes are given only for firm matches. The size field is filled for only some rows; it gives once, few, many or a size class.

>TRBV29-1|TRBJ2-2|.|TRBD2
TGCAGCGTTGAAGAATTCAGATCTAGCGGGGACCACACCGGGGAGCTGTTTTTT
CSVEEFRSSGDHTGELFF
>TRBV5-8|TRBJ1-1|.|.
TGTGCCAGCAGCTTGGTGGTGATAACAGGAGATATGAACACTGAAGCTTTCTTT
CASSLVVITGDMNTEAFF
>TRBV2|TRBJ1-2|.|.
TGTGCCAGCAGTGAAGATGGGATGGAGGGCACCTTC
CASSEDGMEGTF
>TRBV5-4|TRBJ2-7|.|TRBD2
TGTGCCAGCAGCCCGCGACTAGCGGGAGTACACGAGCAGTACTTC
CASSPRLAGVHEQYF
>TRBV7-9|TRBJ2-3|few|.
TGTGCCAGCAGCTTAGGGGGCCCAGATACGCAGTATTTT
CASSLGGPDTQYF
>TRBV2|TRBJ2-7|few|.
TGTGCCAGCAGAGGGGCGAGGTCCTACGAGCAGTACTTC
CASRGARSYEQYF
>TRBV19|TRBJ2-1|.|.
TGTGCCAGTAGTCTCTCCTTCGGTAGCGACTCCTACAATGAGCAGTTCTTC
CASSLSFGSDSYNEQFF
>TRBV29-1|TRBJ2-3|few|TRBD2
TGCAGCACAAGTGGGGCGGGAGGGCGTACAGATACGCAGTATTTT
CSTSGAGGRTDTQYF
>TRBV5-6|TRBJ2-1|.|.
TGTGCCAGCAGCTTCCAGCGGAACTACAATGAGCAGTTCTTC
CASSFQRNYNEQFF
>TRBV20-1|TRBJ2-1|few|.
TGCAGCGCCCAGAGAGGGAGTACCGGGTTCTTC
CSAQRGSTGFF
>TRBV9|TRBJ2-3|few|.
TGTGCCAGCAGCGTACGCAGGGGATGGACAGATACGCAGTATTTT
CASSVRRGWTDTQYF
>TRBV4-1|TRBJ1-2|.|.
TGCGCCAGCAGCCAAGAGATGCGGGGTGGCTACACCTTC
CASSQEMRGGYTF
>TRBV10-3|TRBJ2-5|.|TRBD2
TGTGCCATCAGTGGAGCGGGGGGCGAAGAGACCCAGTACTTC
CAISGAGGEETQYF
>TRBV5-1|TRBJ2-3|few|TRBD2
TGCGCCAGCAGCCCTGGACTAGCGGGGACTAGCACAGATACGCAGTATTTT
CASSPGLAGTSTDTQYF
>TRBV5-1|TRBJ2-7|.|TRBD1
TGCGCCAGCAGCTTGGGAGGGACAGGGGTCCACGAGCAGTACTTC
CASSLGGTGVHEQYF
>TRBV28|TRBJ2-7|few|.
TGTGCCAGCAGTTTGGCAGGGGCCACCTACGAGCAGTACTTC
CASSLAGATYEQYF
>TRBV9|TRBJ1-2|few|.
TGTGCCAGCAGCCCCAGGCAGGGGTCGGTCTATGGCTACACCTTC
CASSPRQGSVYGYTF
>TRBV5-4|TRBJ2-1|few|TRBD2
TGTGCCAGCAGCTTCGGCGGGGGTGATTACAATGAGCAGTTCTTC
CASSFGGGDYNEQFF
>TRBV5-1|TRBJ2-2|few|TRBD1
TGCGCCAGCAGCCAGGACAGGGGGCACGCCGGGGAGCTGTTTTTT
CASSQDRGHAGELFF
>TRBV27|TRBJ1-2|few|.
TGTGCCAGCAGTTCTACGAACGGCTATGGCTACACCTTC
CASSSTNGYGYTF
>TRBV5-6|TRBJ2-2|.|TRBD1
TGTGCCAGCAGCCCGAACAGGGGAACCGGGGAGCTGTTTTTT
CASSPNRGTGELFF
>TRBV5-4|TRBJ1-4|.|TRBD1
TGTGCCAGCAGCTCCGGACAGGGGGTTGAAAAACTGTTTTTT
CASSSGQGVEKLFF
>TRBV5-1|TRBJ2-3|few|TRBD2
TGCGCCAGCAGCTTGGGACTAGCGAGCACAGATACGCAGTATTTT
CASSLGLASTDTQYF
>TRBV25-1|TRBJ1-6|.|.
TGTGCCAGCAGTGAATTTAGGATAGCTTCACCCCTCCACTTT
CASSEFRIASPLHF
>TRBV7-9|TRBJ2-5|few|.
TGTGCCAGCAGCTTAGTTTTCGACAGAGTCCAAGAGACCCAGTACTTC
CASSLVFDRVQETQYF
>TRBV5-1|TRBJ2-1|.|TRBD1
TGCGCCAGCAGCTTGCAGGGACAGCCGTACAATGAGCAGTTCTTC
CASSLQGQPYNEQFF
>TRBV7-9|TRBJ1-1|.|.
TGTGCCAGCAGCTTAGTGACCCCGACAGGCCGGAACACTGAAGCTTTCTTT
CASSLVTPTGRNTEAFF
>TRBV7-2|TRBJ2-1|few|.
TGTGCCAGCATCCAACAGCAGACCTACAATGAGCAGTTCTTC
CASIQQQTYNEQFF
>TRBV25-1|TRBJ1-1|.|TRBD1
TGTGCCAGCAGTGACGCGGGACAGGGATCCTACGAAGCTTTCTTT
CASSDAGQGSYEAFF
>TRBV6-6|TRBJ2-7|few|.
TGTGCCAGCAGTGAGCGGCCCTCCTACGAGCAGTACTTC
CASSERPSYEQYF
>TRBV4-1|TRBJ1-5|few|.
TGCGCCAGCAGCCAACAAGGGGATAGAGGCAATCAGCCCCAGCATTTT
CASSQQGDRGNQPQHF
>TRBV2|TRBJ2-6|few|TRBD1
TGTGCCAGCACCCGGACAGGGGCCGTCTCTGGGGCCAACGTCCTGACTTTC
CASTRTGAVSGANVLTF
>TRBV5-1|TRBJ2-3|.|.
TGCGCCAGCAGCCTGGGACTGTCCACAGATACGCAGTATTTT
CASSLGLSTDTQYF
>TRBV15|TRBJ2-3|.|.
TGTGCCACCAGCAGAGGTAGCGGAGGGAGTAAGTCAAATACGCAGTATTTT
CATSRGSGGSKSNTQYF
>TRBV11-3|TRBJ1-1|.|.
TGTGCCAGCAGCTTAGATGCCGGGGGAGCTTTCTTT
CASSLDAGGAFF
>TRBV15|TRBJ1-2|.|.
TGTGCCACCAGCAGAGATCGGGGAGGGGGCTATGGCTACACCTTC
CATSRDRGGGYGYTF
>TRBV5-4|TRBJ1-2|.|.
TGTGCCAGCAGCTTGGACAGCCTCTATGGCTACACCTTC
CASSLDSLYGYTF
>TRBV18|TRBJ2-7|few|.
TGTGCCAGCTCACGTGACTACTACGAGCAGTACTTC
CASSRDYYEQYF